The clone carrying this T cell receptor beta chain was observed a handful of times. Its target is unknown. The CDR3 is made up of 14 amino acids. The germline gives CDR1 SGHRS, CDR2 YFSETQ. The junction had 3 bases not matched to a gene; V was cut back by 0 bases and J by 4 bases. cDNA synthesis used the whole RNA isolate, giving expressed TCRB sequences. Sequencing of naive, central memory and regulatory T cell samples gave an average of about 3.57 million reads. Using immunoSEQ multiplex PCR, the repertoire was profiled, and TCRdb retains in-frame clones only, with some absent. The sample yields 300,000 to 450,000 clones, about 19% seen once. The source of the sample is a study of beta chain features in type 1 diabetes. Study conclusions and caveats: Shortening that was moderate but significant affected the TCRB CDR3s of Type 1 diabetes patients in all four CD4+ subsets. A pattern of fewer insertions and more deletions at VDJ junctions was seen in type 1 diabetes patients.

The receptor was derived from a woman aged 18-35 years in good health. The chain employs TRBV5-1 and TRBJ1-2; 7 bases agree with TRBD1. The specimen sequenced was naive CD4+ T cells from blood. The CDR3 DNA follows: TGCGCCAGCAGCTTGGATGGGACAGCCTATGGCTACACCTTC. Encoded protein: CASSLDGTAYGYTF.